This T cell receptor beta chain is drawn from a study of T cells in localized non-small cell lung cancer. Points from the study as a whole: Adjacent lung had a median around 60 of the 100 largest tumor clones.

This clone occurred a few times. Its antigen is currently unknown. Germline CDR1 LGHNA, CDR2 YSLEER. The CDR3 is 17 amino acids. After removal of 1 base from V and 2 bases from J, the junction contained 6 bases not matched to a gene. Here immunoSEQ multiplex PCR was the method, and the copy in TCRdb shows in-frame clones only, minus some. The sample consists of about 59,000 clones, about 90% of them appearing once. The chain employs TRBV4-3 and TRBJ2-7; 12 positions match TRBD2. This TCR came from a man between 40 and 70 years old with stage I squamous cell lung carcinoma. The sequences come from peripheral blood, collected before any cancer treatment. The CDR3 here is CASSQAASGRGTYEQYF. The DNA of the CDR3 is TGCGCCAGCAGCCAAGCGGCTAGCGGGAGGGGGACCTACGAGCAGTACTTC.